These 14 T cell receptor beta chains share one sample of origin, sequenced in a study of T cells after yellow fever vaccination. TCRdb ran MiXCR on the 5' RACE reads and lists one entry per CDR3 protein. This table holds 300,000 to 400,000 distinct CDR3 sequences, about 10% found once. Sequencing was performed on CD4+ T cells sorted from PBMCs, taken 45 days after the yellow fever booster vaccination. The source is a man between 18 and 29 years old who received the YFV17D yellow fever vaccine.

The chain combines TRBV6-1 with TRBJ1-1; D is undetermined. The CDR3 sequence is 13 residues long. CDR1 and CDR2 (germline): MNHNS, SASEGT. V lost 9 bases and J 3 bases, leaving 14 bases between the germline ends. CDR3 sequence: CASSFPGDTEAFF. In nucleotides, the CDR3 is TGTGCCAGTTCATTCCCCGGGGACACTGAAGCTTTCTTT.

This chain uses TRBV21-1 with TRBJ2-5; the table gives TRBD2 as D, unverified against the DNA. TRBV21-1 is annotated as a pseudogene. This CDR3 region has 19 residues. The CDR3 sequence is CASSKVRASGGQGQETQYF. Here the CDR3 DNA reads TGTGCCAGCAGCAAAGTCAGGGCTAGCGGGGGGCAGGGGCAAGAGACCCAGTACTTC.

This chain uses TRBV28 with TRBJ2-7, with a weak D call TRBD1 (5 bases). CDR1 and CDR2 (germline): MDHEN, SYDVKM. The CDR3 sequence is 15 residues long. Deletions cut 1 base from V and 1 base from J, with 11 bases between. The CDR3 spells CASSLYAPGSYEQYF. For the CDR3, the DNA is TGTGCCAGCAGTTTATACGCCCCAGGGTCCTACGAGCAGTACTTC.

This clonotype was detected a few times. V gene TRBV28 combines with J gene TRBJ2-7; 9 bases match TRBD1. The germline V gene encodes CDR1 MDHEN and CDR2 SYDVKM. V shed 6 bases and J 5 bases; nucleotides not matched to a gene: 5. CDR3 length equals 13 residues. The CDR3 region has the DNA TGTGCCAGCAGGGGACAGGGAGGCGACGAGCAGTACGTC. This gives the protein CASRGQGGDEQYV.

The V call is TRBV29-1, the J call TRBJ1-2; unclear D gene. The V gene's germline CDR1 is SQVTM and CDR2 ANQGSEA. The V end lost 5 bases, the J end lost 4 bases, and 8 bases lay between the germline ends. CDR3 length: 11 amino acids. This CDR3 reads CSVSLLYGYTF. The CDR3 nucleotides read TGCAGCGTTAGTCTCCTCTATGGCTACACCTTC.

The CDR3 DNA follows: TGTGCCAGCAGTTACGATCTCCTCGGCCACGAAAACTATGGCTACACCTTC. Amino acids: CASSYDLLGHENYGYTF. J is TRBJ1-2 and V is TRBV6-5; D remains unclear. Trimming cost V 2 bases and J 2 bases, with 18 bases left between them. The germline V gene has CDR1 MNHEY and CDR2 SVGAGI. The CDR3 consists of 17 residues.

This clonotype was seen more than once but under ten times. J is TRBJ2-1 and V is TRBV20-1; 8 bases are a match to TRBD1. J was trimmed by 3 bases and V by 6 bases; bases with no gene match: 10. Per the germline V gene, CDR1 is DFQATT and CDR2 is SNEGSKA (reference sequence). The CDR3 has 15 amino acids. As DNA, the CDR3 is TGCAGTGCGCCTCAGGGGGCTCAGAACTACAATGAGCAGTTCTTC. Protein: CSAPQGAQNYNEQFF.

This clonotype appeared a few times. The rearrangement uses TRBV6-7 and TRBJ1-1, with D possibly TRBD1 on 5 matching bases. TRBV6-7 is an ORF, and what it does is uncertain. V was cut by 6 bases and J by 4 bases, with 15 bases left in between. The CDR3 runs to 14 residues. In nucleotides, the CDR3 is TGTGCCAGCAGACTGAACAGGACGAGCACTGAAGCTTTCTTT. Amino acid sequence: CASRLNRTSTEAFF.

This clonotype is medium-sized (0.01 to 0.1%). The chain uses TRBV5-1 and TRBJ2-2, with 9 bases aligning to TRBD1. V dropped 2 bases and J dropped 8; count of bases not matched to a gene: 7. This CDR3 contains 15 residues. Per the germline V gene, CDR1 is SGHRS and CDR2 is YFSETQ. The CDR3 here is CASSFRTGATGELFF. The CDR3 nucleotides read TGCGCCAGCAGCTTCCGGACAGGGGCGACTGGGGAGCTGTTTTTT. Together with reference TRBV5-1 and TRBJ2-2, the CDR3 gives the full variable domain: KAGVTQTPRYLIKTRGQQVTLSCSPISGHRSVSWYQQTPGQGLQFLFEYFSETQRNKGNFPGRFSGRQFSNSRSEMNVSTLELGDSALYLCASSFRTGATGELFFGEGSRLTVL.

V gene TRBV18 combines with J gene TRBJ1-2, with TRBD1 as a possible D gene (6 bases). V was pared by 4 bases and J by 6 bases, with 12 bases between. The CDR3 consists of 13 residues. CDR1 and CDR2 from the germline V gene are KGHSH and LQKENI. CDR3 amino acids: CASSRGQSDGYTF. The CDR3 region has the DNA TGTGCCAGCTCACGTGGACAGAGTGATGGCTACACCTTC.

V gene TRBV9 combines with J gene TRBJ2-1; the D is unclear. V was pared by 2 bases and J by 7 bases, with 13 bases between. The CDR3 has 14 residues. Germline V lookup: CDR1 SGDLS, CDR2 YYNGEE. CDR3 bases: TGTGCCAGCAGCGTTAGGATGTGGCCTAATGAGCAGTTCTTC. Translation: CASSVRMWPNEQFF.

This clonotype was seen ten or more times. CDR3 DNA: TGCGCCAGCAGCCAAGATAGGGTTCGCGAGCAGTACTTC. Protein sequence: CASSQDRVREQYF. The chain couples TRBV4-3 to TRBJ2-7, with no clear D. V lost 0 bases and J lost 6, with 9 bases in between. The CDR3 has 13 amino acids. Per germline, CDR1 LGHNA and CDR2 YSLEER.

The CDR3 DNA reads TGCAGTGCTATACCCCTAGCCGTCCTTATGTCGCATGGCTACACCTTC. It yields the protein CSAIPLAVLMSHGYTF. The V gene is TRBV20-1, the J gene TRBJ1-2; D is unresolved. The CDR3 is 16 residues long. CDR1 DFQATT and CDR2 SNEGSKA come from the germline V gene (reference sequence). Trimming shortened V by 4 bases and J by 6 bases, and 24 bases separated the two germline ends.

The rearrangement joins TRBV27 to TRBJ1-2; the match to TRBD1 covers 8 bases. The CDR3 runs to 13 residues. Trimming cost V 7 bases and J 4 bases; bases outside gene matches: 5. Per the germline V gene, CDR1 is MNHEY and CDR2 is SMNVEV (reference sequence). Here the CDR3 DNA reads TGTGCCAGCACAAGGACAGGGTCCTATGGCTACACCTTC. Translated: CASTRTGSYGYTF.